The clone carrying this TCR beta chain was detected ten times or more. The antigen remains unidentified. The record originates from a study of T-cell reconstitution after alpha-beta-depleted transplantation in children. Study conclusions and caveats: Expanded graft clones, several hundred of them, were reportedly the source of alpha-beta T cells about two months after transplant.

Per the germline V gene, CDR1 is DFQATT and CDR2 is SNEGSKA (reference sequence). The CDR3 spans 12 residues. V was shortened by 7 bases and J by 3 bases, with 13 bases between the two germline ends. Unique molecular identifiers were incorporated when the TCRbeta library was constructed. TCRdb re-called the PCR reads with MiXCR, one entry per CDR3 protein. The data show 95,000 to 120,000 distinct CDR3 sequences, almost 6.5% seen once. The clonotype comes from a male patient aged 2-15 years who had a stem cell transplant for acute lymphoblastic leukemia, so the T cells may come from the graft donor. The V and J genes are TRBV20-1 and TRBJ2-7; D unresolved. The sequenced sample was PBMCs, mostly from graft donor cells, obtained 360 days after TCRalphabeta/CD19-depleted stem cell transplant. The CDR3 DNA is TGCAGTGGCCGAAGTAGGGACTACGAGCAGTACTTC. Protein product: CSGRSRDYEQYF.